The entry that follows covers one T cell receptor (beta chain) sequence. This clonotype was detected a few times. Its cognate antigen has yet to be identified. The junction does not match germline at one end; this may be a read error. Sequences KGHDR (CDR1) and SFDVKD (CDR2) are obtained from the germline V gene. The CDR3, from cysteine to phenylalanine, totals 15 residues. Only CDR3 DNA remains: 45 bases, in frame from the first base. The sample originates from a study of identical twins' blood T cells (dated by TCRdb to the early 2010s). About the investigation overall: Around 50 million Illumina reads were obtained across some twelve libraries, comprising six alpha-chain and six beta-chain libraries. To assess how genetics influences repertoire formation, the study used next-generation sequencing to compare the TCR alpha and beta chain repertoires of three pairs of monozygous twins.

Points the paper makes about the study in general: The study stated that the proposed role of the TCRalpha J segment in MHC recognition during thymic selection needs to be validated by independent studies. Because the twins were reared together, environmental influences could not be ruled out as the explanation for twin similarity. Twin pairs were reported to be markedly more alike in V gene usage than unrelated donors were, even when looking at non-selected out-of-frame TCRbeta clonotypes. Among the most abundant TCRbeta clonotypes, every donor shared more CDR3 sequences with her own twin than with unrelated donors. The count of CDR3 clonotypes shared by two donors depended mainly on the product of the two donors' cloneset sizes, and twins did not clearly depart from this trend.

Library preparation employed 5' RACE. Sequencer: Illumina Genome Analyzer IIx. To prepare the RNA-based TCR cDNA libraries, a previously described protocol was followed, with several modifications. To prevent cross-contamination, sample-specific barcodes were added to both ends of each TCR cDNA library during cDNA synthesis and amplification. On the authors' methods: Between about 95,000 and nearly 500,000 clonotypes were identified per individual, and about 2.2 to 3.6 million CDR3-containing reads were obtained per library. Reads carrying improper barcode index combinations were removed, after which the MiTCR software was used to build a cloneset for each library. While assembling CDR3 clonotypes, MiTCR corrected PCR and sequencing errors and either filtered or rescued low-quality reads. Artificial out-of-frame clonotypes were mapped to in-frame sequences, with one indel allowed in the CDR3, and then removed. V and J gene usage similarity between donors was measured as Jensen-Shannon divergence divided by mean entropy. TCRdb trimmed the raw reads at Q25, called clones with MiXCR and kept productive beta chains. Each CDR3 protein appears once, grouped with its most common genes and DNA. These V and J calls originate from TCRdb's pipeline instead of the authors' own analysis. The sample has about 370,000 distinct CDR3 sequences on record, about 28% of them singletons. In total, the top ten clones hold 6.1% of the sample.

The donors were six healthy women who made up three monozygous twin pairs. All three twin pairs had been reared together and were thought likely to have met the same infectious agents and vaccines. RNA was isolated from peripheral blood mononuclear cells and used to prepare TCR cDNA libraries. What was sequenced was PBMCs. This receptor chain uses TRBV24-1 and TRBJ2-1, and 11 junctional nucleotides match TRBD1. This sequence originates from a woman between 18 and 49 years old in good health. The bases read TGTGCCACCTGTGACCCCGGACAGGGGGCCCATGAGCAGTTCTTC. This gives the protein CATCDPGQGAHEQFF.